This TCR beta chain derives from a study of T cell repertoires in cytomegalovirus infection. Overall study: Indications of both CMV infection and matching HLA type were provided by public TCR beta signatures.

The germline V gene has CDR1 SEHNR and CDR2 FQNEAQ (reference sequence). With V trimmed by 5 bases and J by 6 bases, 6 bases remained unmatched. The CDR3 sequence is 15 residues long. General study results and limits: HLA-C-restricted, CMV-specific TCR beta clonotypes were dominant ex vivo.

This clonotype was detected a few times. The antigen is not known. TCRdb analysed the reads with MiXCR anew, one entry per CDR3 protein. The sample carries about 400,000 distinct CDR3 sequences, 15% to 20% recorded once. This clonotype was obtained from a human donor in good health (CMV status not recorded). Some clones in this sample may be carry-over from other donors' samples. The V gene is TRBV7-9, the J gene TRBJ2-1; 11 bases fit TRBD2. Sequencing was done on a sample of PBMCs. The CDR3 spells CASSVTGLAGNEQFF. CDR3 nucleotides: TGTGCCAGCAGCGTAACAGGACTAGCGGGCAATGAGCAGTTCTTC. Together with reference TRBV7-9 and TRBJ2-1, the CDR3 gives the full variable domain: DTGVSQNPRHKITKRGQNVTFRCDPISEHNRLYWYRQTLGQGPEFLTYFQNEAQLEKSRLLSDRFSAERPKGSFSTLEIQRTEQGDSAMYLCASSVTGLAGNEQFFGPGTRLTVL.